The entry that follows covers one T cell receptor beta chain sequence. Its antigen is as yet unknown. These data come from a study of blood T cells in healthy people across ages. Whole-study results and caveats: Older age went with lower TCR beta diversity per million T cells, in a roughly linear way.

Primers used in a second PCR of about 6 to 12 cycles were a sample-barcoded 5' primer and a J-beta primer mix. TCRdb reprocessed the 5' RACE reads with MiXCR, giving one entry per CDR3 protein. There are roughly 2 million distinct CDR3 sequences in the sample; roughly 52% occur only once, and roughly 2.1% lies in the top ten. CDR3 length: 15 residues. The V segment lost 5 bases and the J segment 9 bases; nucleotides outside the gene matches: 11. Per germline, CDR1 SEHNR and CDR2 FQNEAQ (reference sequence). The sample was blood. The sequence was collected from a woman aged 40 to 50 in good health. The chain combines TRBV7-9 with TRBJ2-1, with TRBD1 identical over 9 bases. CDR3 loop: CASSANPNRGLEQFF. The CDR3 coding sequence is TGTGCCAGCAGCGCGAACCCAAACAGGGGGCTTGAGCAGTTCTTC. Full variable domain (rest looked up from reference TRBV7-9 and TRBJ2-1): DTGVSQNPRHKITKRGQNVTFRCDPISEHNRLYWYRQTLGQGPEFLTYFQNEAQLEKSRLLSDRFSAERPKGSFSTLEIQRTEQGDSAMYLCASSANPNRGLEQFFGPGTRLTVL.